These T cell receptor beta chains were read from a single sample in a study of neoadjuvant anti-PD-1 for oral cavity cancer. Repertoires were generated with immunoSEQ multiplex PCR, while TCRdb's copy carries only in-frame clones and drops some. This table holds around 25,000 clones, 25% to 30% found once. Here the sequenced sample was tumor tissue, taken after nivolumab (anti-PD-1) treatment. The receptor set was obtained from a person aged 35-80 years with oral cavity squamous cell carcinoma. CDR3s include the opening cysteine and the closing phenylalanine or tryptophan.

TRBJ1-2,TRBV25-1,CASTPQGGGYTF
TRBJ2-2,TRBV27,CASSIRQRTGELFF
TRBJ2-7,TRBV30,CARKGAANEQYF
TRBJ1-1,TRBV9,CASSVRPLDTEAFF
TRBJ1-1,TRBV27,CASSLRRMNTEAFF
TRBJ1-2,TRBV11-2,CASSSEKPGYTF
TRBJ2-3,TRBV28,CASSPPGASPSTDTQYF
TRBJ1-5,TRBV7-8,CASSSLGGPYQPQHF
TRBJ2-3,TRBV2,CASSDPASSTDTQYF
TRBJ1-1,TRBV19,CASSLARGRTEAFF
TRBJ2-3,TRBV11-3,CASSSPSGGGTDTQYF
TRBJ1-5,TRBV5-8,CASSWTPGWGGSNQPQHF
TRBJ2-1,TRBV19,CASSRPLMGSYNEQFF
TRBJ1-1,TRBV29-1,CSVGTGLLEAFF
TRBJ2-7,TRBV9,CASSLRGSYEQYF
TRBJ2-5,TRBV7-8,CASSQDRGLGETQYF
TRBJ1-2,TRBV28,CASSTAGLAYGYTF
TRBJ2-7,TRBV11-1,CASSLEPGDGGSYEQYF
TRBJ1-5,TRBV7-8,CASSFAGQGRLDQPQHF
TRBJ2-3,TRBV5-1,CASSLGQFKDTQYF
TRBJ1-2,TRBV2,CASSEARGSNYGYTF
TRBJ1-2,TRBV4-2,CASSQAAVSGRYGYTF
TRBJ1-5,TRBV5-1,CASSRWGGDQPQHF
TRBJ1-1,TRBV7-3,CASSLNQVNTEAFF
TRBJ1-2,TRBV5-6,CASSPVGVQWYGYTF
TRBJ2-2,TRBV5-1,CASSLMGNTGELFF
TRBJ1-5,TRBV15,CATPGQGWVSNQPQHF
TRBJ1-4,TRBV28,CASSPGQGHEKLFF
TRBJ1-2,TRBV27,CASSQNNYGYTF
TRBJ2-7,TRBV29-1,CSVPGTGQHEQYF
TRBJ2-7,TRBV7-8,CASSLSKTREQYF
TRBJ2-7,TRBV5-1,CASSLGTGAYEQYF
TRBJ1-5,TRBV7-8,CASSLHRQGWTPQHF
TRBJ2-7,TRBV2,CASSSTGGRSYEQYF
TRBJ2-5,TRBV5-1,CASRSDVGIQETQYF
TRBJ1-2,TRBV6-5,CASSKYRTDGYTF
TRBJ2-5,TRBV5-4,CASSLSRGRETQYF
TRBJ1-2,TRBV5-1,CASRDLLSLGYTF
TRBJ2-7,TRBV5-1,CASSTGTGGQEQYF
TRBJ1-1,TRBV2,CASSEFSENTEAFF
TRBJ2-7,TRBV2,CASSVGTEFEQYF
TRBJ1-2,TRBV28,CASSLNRVSGYTF
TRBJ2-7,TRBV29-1,CSVDGGREPYEQYF
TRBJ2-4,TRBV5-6,CASSFIAKNIQYF
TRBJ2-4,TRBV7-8,CASSLLVQAAKNIQYF
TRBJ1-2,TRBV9,CASSGGSGVYGYTF
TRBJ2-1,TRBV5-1,CASSLVQTDNEQFF
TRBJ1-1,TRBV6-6,CASTGFLQIEAFF
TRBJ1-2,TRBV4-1,CASSRSGQQNGYTF
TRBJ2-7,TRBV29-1,CSVSRDSLYEQYF
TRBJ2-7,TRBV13,CASSLTSGVKYGEQYF
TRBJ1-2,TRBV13,CASSNLRGQNYGYTF
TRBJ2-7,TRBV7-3,CASSLTRQGGQYF
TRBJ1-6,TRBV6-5,CASSSTGGKNSPLHF
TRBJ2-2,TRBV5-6,CASAESDRDTGELFF
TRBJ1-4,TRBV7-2,CASSLSSSNEKLFF